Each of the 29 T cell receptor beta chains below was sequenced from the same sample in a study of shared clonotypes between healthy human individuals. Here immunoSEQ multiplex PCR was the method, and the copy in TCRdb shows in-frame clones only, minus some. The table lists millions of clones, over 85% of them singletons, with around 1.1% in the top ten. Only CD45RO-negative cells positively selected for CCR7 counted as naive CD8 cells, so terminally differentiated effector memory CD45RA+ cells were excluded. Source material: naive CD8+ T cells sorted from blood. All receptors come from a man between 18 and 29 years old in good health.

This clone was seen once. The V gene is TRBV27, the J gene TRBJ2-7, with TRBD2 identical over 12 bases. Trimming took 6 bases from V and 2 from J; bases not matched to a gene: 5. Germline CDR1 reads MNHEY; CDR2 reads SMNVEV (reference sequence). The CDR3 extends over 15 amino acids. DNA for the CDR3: TGTGCCAGCAGCCCGAGACTAGCGGGGGCCTACGAGCAGTACTTC. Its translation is CASSPRLAGAYEQYF.

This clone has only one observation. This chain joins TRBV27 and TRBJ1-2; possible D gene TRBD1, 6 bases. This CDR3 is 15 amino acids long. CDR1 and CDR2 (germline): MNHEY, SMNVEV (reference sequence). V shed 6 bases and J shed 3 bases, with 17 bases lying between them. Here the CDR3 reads CASRRDTPDYYGYTF. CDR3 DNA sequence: TGTGCCAGCAGGAGGGACACCCCGGACTACTATGGCTACACCTTC.

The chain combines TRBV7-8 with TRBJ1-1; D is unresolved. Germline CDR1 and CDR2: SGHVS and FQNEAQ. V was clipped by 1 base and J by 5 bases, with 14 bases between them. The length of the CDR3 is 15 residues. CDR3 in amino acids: CASSLEADPWTEAFF. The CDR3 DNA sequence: TGTGCCAGCAGCTTAGAGGCAGACCCTTGGACTGAAGCTTTCTTT.

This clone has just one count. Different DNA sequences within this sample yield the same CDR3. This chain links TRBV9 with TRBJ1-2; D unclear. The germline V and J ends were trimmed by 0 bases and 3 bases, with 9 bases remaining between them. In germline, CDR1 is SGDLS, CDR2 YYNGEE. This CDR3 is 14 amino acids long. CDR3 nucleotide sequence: TGTGCCAGCAGCGTAGGGGGTGGGGACTATGGCTACACCTTC. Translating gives CASSVGGGDYGYTF.

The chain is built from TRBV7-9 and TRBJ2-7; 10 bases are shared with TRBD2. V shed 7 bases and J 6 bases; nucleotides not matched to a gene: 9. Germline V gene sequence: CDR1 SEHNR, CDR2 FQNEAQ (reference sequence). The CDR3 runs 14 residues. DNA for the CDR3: TGTGCCAGCATTTCTAGCGGGAGCCCCTCCGAGCAGTACTTC. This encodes CASISSGSPSEQYF.

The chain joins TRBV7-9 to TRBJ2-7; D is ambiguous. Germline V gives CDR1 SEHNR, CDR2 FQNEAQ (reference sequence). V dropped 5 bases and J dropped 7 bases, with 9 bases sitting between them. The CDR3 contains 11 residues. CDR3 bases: TGTGCCAGCAGCATGGACCCGGAGCAGTACTTC. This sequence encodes CASSMDPEQYF. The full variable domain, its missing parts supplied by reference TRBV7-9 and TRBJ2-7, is DTGVSQNPRHKITKRGQNVTFRCDPISEHNRLYWYRQTLGQGPEFLTYFQNEAQLEKSRLLSDRFSAERPKGSFSTLEIQRTEQGDSAMYLCASSMDPEQYFGPGTRLTVT.

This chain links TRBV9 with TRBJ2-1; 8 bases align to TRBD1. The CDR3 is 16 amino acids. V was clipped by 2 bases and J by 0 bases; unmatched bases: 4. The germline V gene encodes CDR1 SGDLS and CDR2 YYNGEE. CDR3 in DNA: TGTGCCAGCAGCGTGCATGACAGGGGCTCCTACAATGAGCAGTTCTTC. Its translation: CASSVHDRGSYNEQFF.

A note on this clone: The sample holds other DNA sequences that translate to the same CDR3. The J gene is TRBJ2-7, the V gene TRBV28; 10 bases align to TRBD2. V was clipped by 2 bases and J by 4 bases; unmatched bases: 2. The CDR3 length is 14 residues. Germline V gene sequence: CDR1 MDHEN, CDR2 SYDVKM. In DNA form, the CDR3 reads TGTGCCAGCAGTTTAAGCGGGGGGGAGTACGAGCAGTACTTC. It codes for CASSLSGGEYEQYF.

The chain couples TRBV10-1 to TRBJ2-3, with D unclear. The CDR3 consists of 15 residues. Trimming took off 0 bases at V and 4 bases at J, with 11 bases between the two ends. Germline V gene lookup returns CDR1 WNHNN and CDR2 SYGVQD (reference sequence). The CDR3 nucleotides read TGCGCCAGCAGTGAGTCAGCCCTTGGGTCAGATACGCAGTATTTT. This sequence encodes CASSESALGSDTQYF.

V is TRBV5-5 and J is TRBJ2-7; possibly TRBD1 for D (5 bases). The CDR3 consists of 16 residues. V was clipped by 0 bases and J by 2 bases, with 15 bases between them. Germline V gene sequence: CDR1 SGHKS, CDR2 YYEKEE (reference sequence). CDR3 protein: CASSLAYFGAAYEQYF. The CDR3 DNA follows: TGTGCCAGCAGCTTGGCCTACTTTGGGGCGGCCTACGAGCAGTACTTC.

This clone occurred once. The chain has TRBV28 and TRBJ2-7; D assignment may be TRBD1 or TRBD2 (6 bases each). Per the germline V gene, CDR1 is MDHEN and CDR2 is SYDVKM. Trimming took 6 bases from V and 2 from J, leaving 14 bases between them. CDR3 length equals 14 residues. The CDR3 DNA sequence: TGTGCCAGCAGAGGTACCGGGGGCCCCTACGAGCAGTACTTC. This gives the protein CASRGTGGPYEQYF.

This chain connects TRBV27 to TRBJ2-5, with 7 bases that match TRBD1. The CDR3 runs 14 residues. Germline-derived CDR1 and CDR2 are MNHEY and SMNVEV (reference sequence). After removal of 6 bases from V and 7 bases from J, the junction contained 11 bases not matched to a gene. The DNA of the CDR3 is TGTGCCAGCAGCCAGGGACAGCCGATGGGGACCCAGTACTTC. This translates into CASSQGQPMGTQYF.

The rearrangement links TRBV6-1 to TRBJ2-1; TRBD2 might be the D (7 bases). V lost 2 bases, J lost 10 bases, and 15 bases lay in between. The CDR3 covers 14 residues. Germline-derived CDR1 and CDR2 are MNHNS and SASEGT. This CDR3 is CASSEWGRGTEQFF. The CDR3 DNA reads TGTGCCAGCAGTGAATGGGGGAGGGGGACCGAGCAGTTCTTC.

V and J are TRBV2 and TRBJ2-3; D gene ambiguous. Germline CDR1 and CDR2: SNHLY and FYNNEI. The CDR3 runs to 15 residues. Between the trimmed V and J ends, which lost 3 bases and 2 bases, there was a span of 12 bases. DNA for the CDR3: TGTGCCAGCAGTGAGGGCAGCTTCGCCACAGATACGCAGTATTTT. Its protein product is CASSEGSFATDTQYF.

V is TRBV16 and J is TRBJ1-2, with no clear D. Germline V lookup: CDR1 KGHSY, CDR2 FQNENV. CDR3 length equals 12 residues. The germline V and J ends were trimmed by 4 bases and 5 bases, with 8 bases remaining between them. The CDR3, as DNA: TGTGCCAGCAGCCCGACGGATTATGGCTACACCTTC. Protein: CASSPTDYGYTF.

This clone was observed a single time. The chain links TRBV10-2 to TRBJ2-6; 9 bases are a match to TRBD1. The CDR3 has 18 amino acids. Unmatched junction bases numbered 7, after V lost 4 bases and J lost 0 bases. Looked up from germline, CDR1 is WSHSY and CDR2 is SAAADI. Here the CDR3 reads CASSVGTGPYSGANVLTF. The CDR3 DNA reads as TGCGCCAGCAGTGTAGGGACAGGGCCATACTCTGGGGCCAACGTCCTGACTTTC.

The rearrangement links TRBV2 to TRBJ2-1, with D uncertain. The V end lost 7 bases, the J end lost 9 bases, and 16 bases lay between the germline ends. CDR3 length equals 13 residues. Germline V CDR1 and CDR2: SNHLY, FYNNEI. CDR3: CASTDLNRLEQFF. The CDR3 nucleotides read TGTGCCAGCACCGACCTTAATCGTCTTGAGCAGTTCTTC.

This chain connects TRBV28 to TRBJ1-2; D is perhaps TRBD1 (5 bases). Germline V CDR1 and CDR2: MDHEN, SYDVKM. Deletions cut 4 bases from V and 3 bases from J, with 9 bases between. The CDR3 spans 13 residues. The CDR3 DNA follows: TGTGCCAGCAGTTGGGCCAGGGACTATGGCTACACCTTC. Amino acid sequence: CASSWARDYGYTF.

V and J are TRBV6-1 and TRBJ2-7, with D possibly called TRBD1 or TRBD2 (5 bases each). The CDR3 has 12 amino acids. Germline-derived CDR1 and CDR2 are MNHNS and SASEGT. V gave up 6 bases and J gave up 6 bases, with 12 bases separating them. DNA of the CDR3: TGTGCCAGCAGCCCCCGGGACGTCGAGCAGTACTTC. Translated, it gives CASSPRDVEQYF.

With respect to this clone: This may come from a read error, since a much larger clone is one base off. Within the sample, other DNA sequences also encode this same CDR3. CDR3 protein: CSFGTSAGELFF. The CDR3 coding sequence is TGCAGCTTCGGGACTAGCGCCGGGGAGTTGTTTTTT. The chain combines TRBV29-1 with TRBJ2-2; 10 bases are a match to TRBD2. The CDR3 covers 12 residues. Germline V gene lookup returns CDR1 SQVTM and CDR2 ANQGSEA.

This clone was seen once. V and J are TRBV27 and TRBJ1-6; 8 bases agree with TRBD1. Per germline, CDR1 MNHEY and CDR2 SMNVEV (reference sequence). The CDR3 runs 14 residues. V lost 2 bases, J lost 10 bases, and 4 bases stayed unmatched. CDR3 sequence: CASSLQGAMSPLHF. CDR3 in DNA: TGTGCCAGCAGTTTACAGGGGGCTATGTCACCCCTCCACTTT.

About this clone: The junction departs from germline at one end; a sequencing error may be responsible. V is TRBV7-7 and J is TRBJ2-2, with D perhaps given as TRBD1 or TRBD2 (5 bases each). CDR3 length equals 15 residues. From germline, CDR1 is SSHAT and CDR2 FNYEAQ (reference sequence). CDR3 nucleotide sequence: TGTGCTAGCAGCTTAGAGGGGCCGGGTACCGGGGAGCTGTTTTTT. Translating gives CASSLEGPGTGELFF.

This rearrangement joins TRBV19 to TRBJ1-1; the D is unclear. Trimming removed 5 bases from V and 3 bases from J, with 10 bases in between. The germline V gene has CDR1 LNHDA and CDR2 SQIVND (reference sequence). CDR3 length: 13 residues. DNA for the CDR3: TGTGCCAGTAGTTTGATAATCGACACTGAAGCTTTCTTT. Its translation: CASSLIIDTEAFF.

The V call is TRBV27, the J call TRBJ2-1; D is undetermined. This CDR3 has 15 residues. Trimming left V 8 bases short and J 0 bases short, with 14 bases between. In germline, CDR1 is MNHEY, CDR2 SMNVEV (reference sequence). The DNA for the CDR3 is TGTGCCAGCGGGGATGATACGGCCTCCTACAATGAGCAGTTCTTC. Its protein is CASGDDTASYNEQFF.

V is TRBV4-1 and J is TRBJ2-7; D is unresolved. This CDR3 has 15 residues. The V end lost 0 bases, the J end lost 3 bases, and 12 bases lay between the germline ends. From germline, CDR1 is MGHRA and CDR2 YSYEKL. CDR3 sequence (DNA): TGCGCCAGCAGCCAAGATCGGTCGCAACTCTACGAGCAGTACTTC. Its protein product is CASSQDRSQLYEQYF.

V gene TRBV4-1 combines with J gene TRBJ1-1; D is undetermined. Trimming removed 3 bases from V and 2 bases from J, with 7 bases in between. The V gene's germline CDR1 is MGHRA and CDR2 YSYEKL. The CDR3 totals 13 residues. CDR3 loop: CASSHISNTEAFF. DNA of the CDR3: TGCGCCAGCAGCCATATAAGTAACACTGAAGCTTTCTTT.

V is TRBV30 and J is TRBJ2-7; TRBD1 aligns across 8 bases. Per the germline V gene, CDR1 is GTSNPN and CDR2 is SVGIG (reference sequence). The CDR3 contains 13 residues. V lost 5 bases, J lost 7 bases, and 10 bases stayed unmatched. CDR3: CAWGIDRGGEQYF. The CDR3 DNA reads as TGTGCCTGGGGTATCGACAGGGGCGGGGAGCAGTACTTC.

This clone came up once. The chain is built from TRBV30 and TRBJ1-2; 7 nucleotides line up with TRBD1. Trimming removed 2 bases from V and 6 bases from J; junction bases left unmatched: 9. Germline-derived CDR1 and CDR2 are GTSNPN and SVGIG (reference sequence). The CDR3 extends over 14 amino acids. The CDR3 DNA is TGTGCCTGGAGTTACGGAGTCAGGGGGGATGGCTACACCTTC. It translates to CAWSYGVRGDGYTF.

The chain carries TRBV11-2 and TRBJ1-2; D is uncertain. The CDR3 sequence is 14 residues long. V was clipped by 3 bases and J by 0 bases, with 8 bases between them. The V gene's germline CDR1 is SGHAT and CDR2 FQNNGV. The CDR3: CASSLGKANYGYTF. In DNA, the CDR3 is TGTGCCAGCAGCTTGGGCAAGGCTAACTATGGCTACACCTTC.